The text below deals with one T cell receptor beta chain. The antigen remains unidentified. The CDR3 sequence is 11 residues long. Trimming left V 5 bases short and J 1 base short, with 6 bases between. Germline CDR1 is GTSNPN and CDR2 is SVGIG (reference sequence). This record belongs to a study of T cell responses to AZD1222 COVID-19 vaccine. Points from the study as a whole: Sampled repertoires all dated from after the peak T cell response. Two AZD1222 administrations were followed by greater Spike-specific TCR breadth and depth.

Only in-frame clones appear in the TCRdb table, and some are missing; sequencing was by immunoSEQ multiplex PCR. The sample lists roughly 85,000 clones, roughly 90% occurring once. Sequenced here: peripheral blood, sampled on day 0 of AZD1222 vaccination. The V gene is TRBV30, the J gene TRBJ2-7; possibly TRBD1 for D (6 bases). The clonotype was recovered from an adult in good health. The DNA for the CDR3 is TGTGCCTGGGGACAGTCCTACGAGCAGTACTTC. It specifies CAWGQSYEQYF.